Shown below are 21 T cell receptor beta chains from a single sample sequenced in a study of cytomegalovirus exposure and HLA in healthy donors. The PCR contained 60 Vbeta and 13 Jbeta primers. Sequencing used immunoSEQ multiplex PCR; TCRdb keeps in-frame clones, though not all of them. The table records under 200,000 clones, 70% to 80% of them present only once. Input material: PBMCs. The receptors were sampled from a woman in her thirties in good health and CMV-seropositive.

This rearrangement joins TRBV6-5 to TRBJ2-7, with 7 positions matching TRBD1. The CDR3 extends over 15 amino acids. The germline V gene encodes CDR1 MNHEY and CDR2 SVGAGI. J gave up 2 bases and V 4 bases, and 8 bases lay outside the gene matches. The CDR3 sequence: CASSSALQGTYEQYF. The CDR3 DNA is TGTGCCAGCAGTTCCGCGTTACAGGGGACCTACGAGCAGTACTTC.

The chain's CDR3 is CASSPWTGSGETQYF. CDR3 in DNA: TGTGCCAGCAGTCCGTGGACAGGGTCGGGTGAGACCCAGTACTTC. The genes are TRBV27 and TRBJ2-5; 8 bases match TRBD1. This CDR3 has 15 residues. Germline V gene data show CDR1 as MNHEY and CDR2 as SMNVEV (reference sequence). J lost 5 bases, V lost 5 bases, and 10 bases had no gene match.

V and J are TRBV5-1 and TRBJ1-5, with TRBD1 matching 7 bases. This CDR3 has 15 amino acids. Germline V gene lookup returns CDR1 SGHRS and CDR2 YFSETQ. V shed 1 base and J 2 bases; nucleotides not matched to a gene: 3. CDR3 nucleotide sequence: TGCGCCAGCAGCTTGACAGGGGACGGCAATCAGCCCCAGCATTTT. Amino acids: CASSLTGDGNQPQHF.

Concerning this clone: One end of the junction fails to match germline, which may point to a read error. CDR3 DNA sequence: TGTGCCTGGAGCCCCTGGGGGGGCAATGAGCCCCAGCATTTT. Protein product: CAWSPWGGNEPQHF. The J gene is TRBJ1-5, the V gene TRBV30; D is perhaps TRBD1 (6 bases). The CDR3 spans 14 residues. Germline CDR1 is GTSNPN and CDR2 is SVGIG (reference sequence).

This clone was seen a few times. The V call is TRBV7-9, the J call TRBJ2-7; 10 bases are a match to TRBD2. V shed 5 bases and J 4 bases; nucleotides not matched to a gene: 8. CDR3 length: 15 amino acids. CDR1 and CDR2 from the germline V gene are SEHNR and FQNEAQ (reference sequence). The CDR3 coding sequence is TGTGCCAGCAGCCCCCGGCTAGCGGGAGAGTACGAGCAGTACTTC. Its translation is CASSPRLAGEYEQYF. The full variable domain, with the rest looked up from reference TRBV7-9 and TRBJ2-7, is DTGVSQNPRHKITKRGQNVTFRCDPISEHNRLYWYRQTLGQGPEFLTYFQNEAQLEKSRLLSDRFSAERPKGSFSTLEIQRTEQGDSAMYLCASSPRLAGEYEQYFGPGTRLTVT.

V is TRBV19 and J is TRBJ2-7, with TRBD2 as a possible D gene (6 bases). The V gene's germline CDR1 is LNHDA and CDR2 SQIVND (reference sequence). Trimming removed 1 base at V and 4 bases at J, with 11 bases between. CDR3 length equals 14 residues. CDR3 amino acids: CASSIAGVGYEQYF. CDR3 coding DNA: TGTGCCAGTAGTATAGCGGGAGTAGGGTACGAGCAGTACTTC.

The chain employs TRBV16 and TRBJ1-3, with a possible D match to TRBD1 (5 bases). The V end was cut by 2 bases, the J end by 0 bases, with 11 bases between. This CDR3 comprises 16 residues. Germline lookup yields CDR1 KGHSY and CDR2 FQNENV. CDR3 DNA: TGTGCCAGCAGCCAAGGGGCCTCAGCCTCTGGAAACACCATATATTTT. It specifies CASSQGASASGNTIYF.

CDR3: CASSDLLAGSDTQYF. DNA of the CDR3: TGCGCCAGCAGTGATTTACTAGCGGGGTCAGATACGCAGTATTTT. V and J are TRBV10-1 and TRBJ2-3, with 10 nucleotides matching TRBD2. This CDR3 contains 15 residues. The germline V gene has CDR1 WNHNN and CDR2 SYGVQD (reference sequence). V lost 3 bases to trimming and J lost 4 bases; unmatched junction nucleotides: 4.

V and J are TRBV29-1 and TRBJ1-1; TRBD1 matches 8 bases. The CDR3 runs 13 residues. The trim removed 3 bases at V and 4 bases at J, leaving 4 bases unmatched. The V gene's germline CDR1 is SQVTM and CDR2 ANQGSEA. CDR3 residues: CSVEVGTGTEAFF. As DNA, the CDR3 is TGCAGCGTTGAGGTGGGGACAGGCACTGAAGCTTTCTTT.

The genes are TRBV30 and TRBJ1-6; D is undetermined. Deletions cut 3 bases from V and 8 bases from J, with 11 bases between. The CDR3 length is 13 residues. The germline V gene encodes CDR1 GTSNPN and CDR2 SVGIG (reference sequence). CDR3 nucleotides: TGTGCCTGGAGCGCTACACGGGATTCACCCCTCCACTTT. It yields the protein CAWSATRDSPLHF.

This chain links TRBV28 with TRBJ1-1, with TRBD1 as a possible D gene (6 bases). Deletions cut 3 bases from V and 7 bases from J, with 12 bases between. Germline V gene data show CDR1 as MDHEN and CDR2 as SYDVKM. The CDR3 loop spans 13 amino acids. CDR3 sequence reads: CASSFGGAFEAFF. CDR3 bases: TGTGCCAGCAGTTTTGGGGGCGCTTTTGAAGCTTTCTTT.

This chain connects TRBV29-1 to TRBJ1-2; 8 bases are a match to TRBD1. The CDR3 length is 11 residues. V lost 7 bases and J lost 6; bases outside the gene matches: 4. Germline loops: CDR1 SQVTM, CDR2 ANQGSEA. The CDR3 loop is CSAKTGDGYTF. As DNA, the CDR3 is TGCAGCGCAAAGACAGGGGATGGCTACACCTTC.

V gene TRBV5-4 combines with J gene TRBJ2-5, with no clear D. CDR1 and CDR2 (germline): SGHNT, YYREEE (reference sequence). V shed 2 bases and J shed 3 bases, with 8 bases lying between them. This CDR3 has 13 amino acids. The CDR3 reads CASSFPSEETQYF. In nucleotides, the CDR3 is TGTGCCAGCAGCTTCCCTAGTGAAGAGACCCAGTACTTC.

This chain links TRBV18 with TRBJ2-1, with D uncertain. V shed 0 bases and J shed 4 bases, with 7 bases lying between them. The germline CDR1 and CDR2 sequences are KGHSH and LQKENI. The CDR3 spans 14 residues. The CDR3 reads CASSPPEFYNEQFF. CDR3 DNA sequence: TGTGCCAGCTCACCACCGGAGTTTTACAATGAGCAGTTCTTC.

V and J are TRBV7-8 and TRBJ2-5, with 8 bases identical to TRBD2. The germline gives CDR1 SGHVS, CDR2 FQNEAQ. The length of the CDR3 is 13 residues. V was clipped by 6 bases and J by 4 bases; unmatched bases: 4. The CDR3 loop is CASSPGLVETQYF. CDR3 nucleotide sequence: TGTGCCAGCAGTCCGGGACTAGTAGAGACCCAGTACTTC.

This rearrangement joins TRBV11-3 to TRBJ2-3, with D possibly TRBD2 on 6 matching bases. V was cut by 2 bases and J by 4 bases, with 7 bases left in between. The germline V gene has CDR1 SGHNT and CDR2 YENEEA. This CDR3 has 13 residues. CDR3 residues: CASSLPGADTQYF. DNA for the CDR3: TGTGCCAGCAGCTTACCGGGGGCAGATACGCAGTATTTT. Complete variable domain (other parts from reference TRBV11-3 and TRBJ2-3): EAGVVQSPRYKIIEKKQPVAFWCNPISGHNTLYWYLQNLGQGPELLIRYENEEAVDDSQLPKDRFSAERLKGVDSTLKIQPAELGDSAVYLCASSLPGADTQYFGPGTRLTVL.

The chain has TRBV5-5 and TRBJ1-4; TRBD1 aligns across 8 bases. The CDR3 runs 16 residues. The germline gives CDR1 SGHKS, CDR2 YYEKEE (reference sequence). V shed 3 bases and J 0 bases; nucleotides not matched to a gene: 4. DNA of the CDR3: TGTGCCAGCAGCTCTTACAGGGGGGCAACTAATGAAAAACTGTTTTTT. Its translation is CASSSYRGATNEKLFF.

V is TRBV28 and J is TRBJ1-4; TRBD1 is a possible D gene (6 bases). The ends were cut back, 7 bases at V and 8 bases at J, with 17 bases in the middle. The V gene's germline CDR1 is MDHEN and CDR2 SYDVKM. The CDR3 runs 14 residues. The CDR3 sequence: CASTFPGQNEKLFF. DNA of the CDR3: TGTGCCAGCACCTTTCCGGGACAAAACGAAAAACTGTTTTTT.

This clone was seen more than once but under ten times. CDR3: CASLPQGRDYEQYF. The CDR3, as DNA: TGTGCCAGCCTCCCCCAGGGCAGGGACTACGAGCAGTACTTC. The chain has TRBV28 and TRBJ2-7, with D maybe TRBD1 (5 bases). Per germline, CDR1 MDHEN and CDR2 SYDVKM. The CDR3 runs 14 residues. V lost 8 bases and J 3 bases, leaving 17 bases between the germline ends.

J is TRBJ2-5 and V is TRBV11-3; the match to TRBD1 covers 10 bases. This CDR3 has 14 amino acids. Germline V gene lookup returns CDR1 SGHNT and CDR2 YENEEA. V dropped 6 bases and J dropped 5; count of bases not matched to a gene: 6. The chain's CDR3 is CASSPGTGEETQYF. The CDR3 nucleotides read TGTGCCAGCAGTCCCGGGACAGGGGAGGAGACCCAGTACTTC.

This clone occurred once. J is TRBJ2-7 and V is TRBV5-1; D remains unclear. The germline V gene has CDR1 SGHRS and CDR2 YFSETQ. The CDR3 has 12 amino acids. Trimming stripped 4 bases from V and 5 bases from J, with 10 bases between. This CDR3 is CASSQNDNEQYF. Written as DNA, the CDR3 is TGCGCCAGCAGCCAAAACGACAACGAGCAGTACTTC.